What follows are 32 T cell receptor beta chains derived from one specimen sequenced in a study of blood T cell repertoires in COVID-19. The method was immunoSEQ multiplex PCR; TCRdb's version includes in-frame clones alone and lacks a portion of them. The sample carries roughly 100,000 clones, about 87% recorded once. The sample was peripheral blood. These receptors came from a man aged 50-59 years with acute or convalescent COVID-19.

This clone was seen a single time. CDR3 bases: TGTGCCAGCAGCGAGGGAGGTCTTGGAAACACCATATATTTT. It specifies CASSEGGLGNTIYF. The chain recombines TRBV9 with TRBJ1-3; D is unresolved. CDR1 and CDR2 (germline): SGDLS, YYNGEE. CDR3 size: 14 residues. V was trimmed by 3 bases and J by 3 bases, leaving 10 bases between them.

This clone came up once. This chain links TRBV5-1 with TRBJ1-4; D may be TRBD1 (6 bases). Germline V gene data show CDR1 as SGHRS and CDR2 as YFSETQ. Trimming shortened V by 1 base and J by 7 bases, and 14 bases separated the two germline ends. This CDR3 comprises 15 residues. The CDR3 is CASSLSAGASEKLFF. The CDR3 nucleotides read TGCGCCAGCAGCTTGTCGGCAGGGGCTAGTGAAAAACTGTTTTTT.

The rearrangement joins TRBV4-1 to TRBJ2-2, with D unclear. CDR3 length equals 12 residues. The V gene's germline CDR1 is MGHRA and CDR2 YSYEKL. Trimming stripped 4 bases from V and 3 bases from J, with 3 bases between. This CDR3 reads CASSPDTGELFF. The CDR3 DNA sequence: TGCGCCAGCAGCCCTGACACCGGGGAGCTGTTTTTT.

The genes are TRBV12-3 or TRBV12-4 and TRBJ1-1, with TRBD1 matching 9 bases. Germline trimming cut 5 bases from V and 3 bases from J; bases unmatched to any gene: 1. This CDR3 contains 13 residues. The CDR3 DNA is TGTGCCAGCAGTGGACAGGGGTACACTGAAGCTTTCTTT. As protein: CASSGQGYTEAFF.

V and J are TRBV9 and TRBJ2-1; a weak D match, TRBD1 (6 bases). V was shortened by 0 bases and J by 5 bases, with 9 bases between the two germline ends. The CDR3 runs 14 residues. Germline V gives CDR1 SGDLS, CDR2 YYNGEE. The CDR3 reads CASSVGQAHNEQFF. CDR3 nucleotide sequence: TGTGCCAGCAGCGTAGGACAGGCCCACAATGAGCAGTTCTTC.

V is TRBV25-1 and J is TRBJ2-7, with 7 positions matching TRBD1. Trimming cost V 6 bases and J 0 bases; bases outside gene matches: 5. The CDR3 runs 14 residues. Germline values: CDR1 MGHDK, CDR2 SYGVNS. The CDR3 loop reads CASSKGQSSYEQYF. The CDR3 DNA follows: TGTGCCAGCAGCAAGGGACAGAGCTCCTACGAGCAGTACTTC.

This clone appeared a few times. V gene TRBV2 combines with J gene TRBJ2-1; D is possibly TRBD1 (5 bases). The CDR3 extends over 13 amino acids. Germline values: CDR1 SNHLY, CDR2 FYNNEI. V was shortened by 6 bases and J by 5 bases, with 11 bases between the two germline ends. CDR3 region: CASRQGINNEQFF. CDR3 bases: TGTGCCAGCAGGCAGGGTATTAACAATGAGCAGTTCTTC.

The rearrangement links TRBV6-5 to TRBJ2-4; D possibly corresponds to TRBD2 (6 bases). Between the trimmed V and J ends, which lost 2 bases and 1 base, there was a span of 9 bases. Per germline, CDR1 MNHEY and CDR2 SVGAGI. The CDR3 extends over 15 amino acids. The CDR3 bases are TGTGCCAGCAGTTACCGCGCGGGGGCCAAAAACATTCAGTACTTC. Translating it yields CASSYRAGAKNIQYF.

The V and J genes are TRBV5-1 and TRBJ1-6; TRBD1 matches at 9 bases. CDR3 length: 15 amino acids. In germline, CDR1 is SGHRS, CDR2 YFSETQ. With V trimmed by 0 bases and J by 6 bases, 1 base remained unmatched. This chain's CDR3 is CASSLADRGNSPLHF. Here the CDR3 DNA reads TGCGCCAGCAGCTTGGCGGACAGGGGTAATTCACCCCTCCACTTT.

The chain employs TRBV6-2 or TRBV6-3 and TRBJ2-1; the D is unclear. Germline V CDR1 and CDR2: MNHEY, SVGEGT. The CDR3 is 12 residues long. Trimming stripped 0 bases from V and 11 bases from J, with 8 bases between. The CDR3 region has the DNA TGTGCCAGCAGTTACTCGGGCCGGAAGCAGTTCTTC. Its translation: CASSYSGRKQFF.

The V call is TRBV10-2, the J call TRBJ2-3; 14 positions agree with TRBD2. Germline trimming cut 6 bases from V and 6 bases from J; bases unmatched to any gene: 5. This CDR3 has 15 amino acids. Per the germline V gene, CDR1 is WSHSY and CDR2 is SAAADI. The CDR3 loop reads CASRDRTSGRDTQYF. Here the CDR3 DNA reads TGCGCCAGCAGAGATAGGACTAGCGGGAGGGATACGCAGTATTTT.

The V call is TRBV5-1, the J call TRBJ2-1; D not resolved. Deletions cut 1 base from V and 6 bases from J, with 5 bases between. Germline V gives CDR1 SGHRS, CDR2 YFSETQ. This CDR3 is 12 amino acids long. CDR3 nucleotides: TGCGCCAGCAGCTTGCGACTCAATGAGCAGTTCTTC. This gives the protein CASSLRLNEQFF.

This chain links TRBV25-1 with TRBJ1-3; D gene unclear. The germline V gene encodes CDR1 MGHDK and CDR2 SYGVNS. The length of the CDR3 is 16 residues. V was pared by 3 bases and J by 1 base, with 13 bases between. CDR3 nucleotides: TGTGCCAGCAGTGATTGGGCCCCAGGTTCTGGAAACACCATATATTTT. Translating gives CASSDWAPGSGNTIYF.

The V call is TRBV7-9, the J call TRBJ2-7; no clear D. The germline CDR1 and CDR2 sequences are SEHNR and FQNEAQ (reference sequence). The CDR3 is 14 residues long. V shed 0 bases and J shed 7 bases, with 13 bases lying between them. CDR3 amino acids: CASSLAGRQGEQYF. The CDR3 DNA sequence: TGTGCCAGCAGCTTAGCGGGCAGGCAAGGAGAGCAGTACTTC.

This rearrangement joins TRBV4-1 to TRBJ2-7; 9 positions match TRBD2. The V gene end was trimmed by 3 bases and the J gene end by 2 bases; junction bases not matched to a gene: 2. From germline, CDR1 is MGHRA and CDR2 YSYEKL. The CDR3 is 14 amino acids. The CDR3 reads CASSQRLAAYEQYF. CDR3 nucleotides: TGCGCCAGCAGCCAGCGACTAGCGGCCTACGAGCAGTACTTC.

J is TRBJ2-2 and V is TRBV7-8, with 7 bases matching TRBD1. This CDR3 has 15 amino acids. V trimming: 5 bases; J trimming: 1 base; junction bases outside the gene matches: 4. Germline lookup yields CDR1 SGHVS and CDR2 FQNEAQ. In DNA, the CDR3 is TGTGCCAGCAGCGCCAGGACAGGGAACACCGGGGAGCTGTTTTTT. The encoded protein is CASSARTGNTGELFF. Full variable domain (remainder filled in from reference TRBV7-8 and TRBJ2-2): GAGVSQSPRYKVAKRGQDVALRCDPISGHVSLFWYQQALGQGPEFLTYFQNEAQLDKSGLPSDRFFAERPEGSVSTLKIQRTQQEDSAVYLCASSARTGNTGELFFGEGSRLTVL.

The chain couples TRBV5-4 to TRBJ2-1; D is unresolved. CDR1 is SGHNT and CDR2 is YYREEE in the germline V gene (reference sequence). The CDR3 runs 15 residues. V was cut by 4 bases and J by 6 bases, with 17 bases left in between. As DNA, the CDR3 is TGTGCCAGCAGCCCCGCCCCGCACAGTCCCAATGAGCAGTTCTTC. This translates into CASSPAPHSPNEQFF. The variable domain in full, completed from reference TRBV5-4 and TRBJ2-1, reads ETGVTQSPTHLIKTRGQQVTLRCSSQSGHNTVSWYQQALGQGPQFIFQYYREEENGRGNFPPRFSGLQFPNYSSELNVNALELDDSALYLCASSPAPHSPNEQFFGPGTRLTVL.

The chain is built from TRBV2 and TRBJ1-2, with 7 nucleotides matching TRBD1. V shed 8 bases and J 0 bases; nucleotides not matched to a gene: 3. CDR3 length: 13 residues. Per germline, CDR1 SNHLY and CDR2 FYNNEI. The CDR3 here is CASGDSSNYGYTF. CDR3 coding DNA: TGTGCCAGCGGGGACAGCTCTAACTATGGCTACACCTTC.

This clone was picked up one time. The chain is built from TRBV20-1 and TRBJ2-7, with D possibly being TRBD1 (5 bases). The CDR3 runs to 15 residues. Germline CDR1 reads DFQATT; CDR2 reads SNEGSKA (reference sequence). V shed 3 bases and J shed 7 bases, with 22 bases lying between them. CDR3 bases: TGCAGTGCTAGTCGGCCGGACATAGGTTCTTTGGAGCAGTACTTC. Translating it yields CSASRPDIGSLEQYF.

The J gene is TRBJ2-2, the V gene TRBV5-1; 9 bases match TRBD2. The junction had 6 bases not matched to a gene; V was cut back by 4 bases and J by 5 bases. This CDR3 is built from 15 residues. Germline assignment: CDR1 SGHRS and CDR2 YFSETQ. The CDR3 loop is CASSMTSGGTGELFF. The CDR3 region has the DNA TGCGCCAGCAGCATGACTAGCGGTGGGACCGGGGAGCTGTTTTTT.

The chain carries TRBV3-1 (or the pseudogene TRBV3-2) and TRBJ2-1, with D unclear. Deletions cut 3 bases from V and 8 bases from J, with 8 bases between. CDR3 length: 12 amino acids. The germline V gene encodes CDR1 LGHDT and CDR2 YNNKEL (reference sequence). This CDR3 reads CASSHQRDEQFF. The CDR3 nucleotides are TGTGCCAGCAGCCACCAACGGGATGAGCAGTTCTTC.

V and J are TRBV28 and TRBJ1-5; TRBD1 matches 8 bases. CDR1 and CDR2 from the germline V gene are MDHEN and SYDVKM. J was trimmed by 6 bases and V by 4 bases; bases with no gene match: 5. The CDR3 has 14 amino acids. The DNA for the CDR3 is TGTGCCAGCAGTTATGGACAGGGTGGTCAGCCCCAGCATTTT. Protein product: CASSYGQGGQPQHF.

This sequence joins TRBV11-3 and TRBJ1-1; 10 positions agree with TRBD1. Germline lookup yields CDR1 SGHNT and CDR2 YENEEA. Unmatched junction bases numbered 7, after V lost 5 bases and J lost 1 base. The CDR3 has 16 amino acids. In nucleotides, the CDR3 is TGTGCCAGCAGCCGCCGGGACAGGGGTAGGAACACTGAAGCTTTCTTT. It is translated as CASSRRDRGRNTEAFF.

This sequence joins TRBV9 and TRBJ2-3, with TRBD2 identical over 8 bases. Germline V CDR1 and CDR2: SGDLS, YYNGEE. V shed 0 bases and J 6 bases; nucleotides not matched to a gene: 21. The CDR3 has 20 residues. The CDR3 protein is CASSVASLIPLAGRKDTQYF. The CDR3 DNA sequence: TGTGCCAGCAGCGTAGCTTCATTAATCCCTCTAGCGGGCCGCAAGGATACGCAGTATTTT.

The rearrangement joins TRBV25-1 to TRBJ2-3, with unresolved D. V lost 0 bases to trimming and J lost 0 bases, with 10 bases between them. The CDR3 runs 16 residues. CDR1 MGHDK and CDR2 SYGVNS come from the germline V gene. The CDR3 here is CASSEYFATSTDTQYF. The CDR3 DNA is TGTGCCAGCAGTGAATATTTCGCTACGAGCACAGATACGCAGTATTTT.

This chain links TRBV5-6 with TRBJ1-1, with D uncertain. Germline CDR1 is SGHDT and CDR2 is YYEEEE. CDR3 length equals 13 residues. With 0 bases removed from V and 11 bases from J, the gap between germline ends came to 14 bases. Here the CDR3 reads CASSLGGSSEAFF. The DNA of the CDR3 is TGTGCCAGCAGCTTGGGAGGGAGTAGCGAGGCTTTCTTT.

The CDR3 DNA reads as TGTGCCAGCAGCCAAGATCTGCCTAGCGGGAATCACAAGCAGTTCTTC. Translation: CASSQDLPSGNHKQFF. The chain joins TRBV14 to TRBJ2-1, with TRBD2 identical over 9 bases. Trimming at V came to 0 bases and at J to 11 bases, leaving 11 bases not matched to a gene. CDR1 is SGHDN, CDR2 FVKESK, per germline. The length of the CDR3 is 16 residues.

The V gene is TRBV14, the J gene TRBJ2-1, with TRBD2 identical over 9 bases. Germline assignment: CDR1 SGHDN and CDR2 FVKESK. CDR3 length: 15 amino acids. V shed 2 bases, J shed 7 bases, and the junction held 6 bases outside the gene matches. CDR3 nucleotides: TGTGCCAGCAGCCAACCGGGACTAGCACAGAATGAGCAGTTCTTC. This gives the protein CASSQPGLAQNEQFF. The whole variable domain, filled in from reference TRBV14 and TRBJ2-1, reads EAGVTQFPSHSVIEKGQTVTLRCDPISGHDNLYWYRRVMGKEIKFLLHFVKESKQDESGMPNNRFLAERTGGTYSTLKVQPAELEDSGVYFCASSQPGLAQNEQFFGPGTRLTVL.

This chain uses TRBV28 with TRBJ2-5; TRBD2 is a possible D gene (5 bases). Germline V gives CDR1 MDHEN, CDR2 SYDVKM. The V end was cut by 6 bases, the J end by 2 bases, with 19 bases between. CDR3 size: 16 residues. The CDR3 sequence: CASSLSIMSGQETQYF. Here the CDR3 DNA reads TGTGCCAGCAGCCTAAGTATCATGAGCGGTCAAGAGACCCAGTACTTC.

The J gene is TRBJ2-7, the V gene TRBV11-2; TRBD1 matches 7 bases. With 3 bases clipped from V and 1 base from J, the junction kept 6 bases outside the gene matches. Per germline, CDR1 SGHAT and CDR2 FQNNGV. The CDR3 extends over 15 amino acids. CDR3 DNA: TGTGCCAGCAGCTTGGCCCGGGACAGTTCCTACGAGCAGTACTTC. Protein product: CASSLARDSSYEQYF.

The genes are TRBV29-1 and TRBJ2-7, with D perhaps matching TRBD2 (6 bases). The germline CDR1 and CDR2 sequences are SQVTM and ANQGSEA. CDR3 size: 12 residues. The V end was cut by 4 bases, the J end by 3 bases, with 10 bases between. CDR3: CSVVSGDYEQYF. The CDR3 DNA reads as TGCAGCGTTGTATCGGGAGACTACGAGCAGTACTTC.

The V call is TRBV5-1, the J call TRBJ2-7, with 9 positions matching TRBD2. There are 16 residues in the CDR3. CDR1 SGHRS and CDR2 YFSETQ come from the germline V gene. Unmatched junction bases numbered 6, after V lost 0 bases and J lost 2 bases. The CDR3 reads CASSLDTAGGPYEQYF. The CDR3 DNA reads as TGCGCCAGCAGCTTGGATACCGCGGGAGGGCCCTACGAGCAGTACTTC.